This is a list of T cell receptor beta chains from one sample in a study of blood T cells in healthy people across ages. Via MiXCR, TCRdb re-called the 5' RACE reads, giving one row per CDR3 protein. The sample carries 950,000 to 1,200,000 distinct CDR3 sequences, more than 30% recorded once. What was sequenced was blood. Source of these receptors: a man in his late teens or twenties in good health. Both conserved end residues are part of each CDR3. A D gene is named only where the DNA matches it firmly. Only some rows state a clone size, as once, few, many or a class for expanded clones.

cdr3_length clone_size j_call d_call v_call cdr3_nt cdr3_aa
17 . TRBJ2-2 TRBD1 TRBV6-5 TGTGCCAGCAGTTACGAGGGACAGGGTCTTGGTACCGGGGAGCTGTTTTTT CASSYEGQGLGTGELFF
16 . TRBJ2-7 . TRBV14 TGTGCCAGCAGCCCCAGGGGGGGTCCAAGCTCCTACGAGCAGTACTTC CASSPRGGPSSYEQYF
15 . TRBJ2-1 TRBD1 TRBV18 TGTGCCAGCTCACCACGACAGGGGGCAAACAATGAGCAGTTCTTC CASSPRQGANNEQFF
12 . TRBJ1-2 . TRBV25-1 TGTGCCAGCAGGGACGCTGCGGTTGGCTACACCTTC CASRDAAVGYTF
12 . TRBJ2-1 . TRBV12-3/TRBV12-4 TGTGCCAGCAGGGGTCCGGGCCTTGAGCAGTTCTTC CASRGPGLEQFF
10 . TRBJ2-5 . TRBV20-1 TGCAGCCCCTGGGCCAAGACCCAGTACTTC CSPWAKTQYF
16 few TRBJ1-2 . TRBV9 TGTGCCAGCAGCGTCCGGGGGGCTGATCGCCCTAATGGCTACACCTTC CASSVRGADRPNGYTF
15 . TRBJ1-2 . TRBV2 TGTGCCAGCAGTGATGAGGCACTCTCAAGCTATGGCTACACCTTC CASSDEALSSYGYTF
17 . TRBJ2-3 TRBD2 TRBV7-2 TGTGCCAGCAGCTACGTTGCAAGCGGGGGGATGGGGGATACGGAGTATTTT CASSYVASGGMGDTEYF
18 . TRBJ1-2 . TRBV7-9 TGTGCCAGCAGCTTAGTATCTAAATTCAGGCCGGAGGACTATGGCTACACCTTC CASSLVSKFRPEDYGYTF
15 . TRBJ1-2 TRBD1 TRBV6-5 TGTGCCAGCAGTTACACCGGGACAGGGGCTTCGGGCTACACCTTC CASSYTGTGASGYTF
15 many TRBJ2-5 TRBD1 TRBV24-1 TGTGCCACCAGTGAGCCGGGACAGTTCCAAGAGACCCAGTACTTC CATSEPGQFQETQYF
15 . TRBJ1-1 TRBD1 TRBV7-3 TGTGCCAGCAGCTTAGGGGACAGGGATAGGACTGAAGCTTTCTTT CASSLGDRDRTEAFF
16 . TRBJ2-1 . TRBV12-3/TRBV12-4 TGTGCCAGCAGACCCGGGACAGCTCTTGGAGGGAATGAGCAGTTCTTC CASRPGTALGGNEQFF
16 . TRBJ2-2 . TRBV20-1 TGCAGTGCCAGGCGGTTGGGGGCGGTTAACACCGGGGAGCTGTTTTTT CSARRLGAVNTGELFF
13 . TRBJ2-2 . TRBV3-1 TGTGCCAGCAGCCGCTCAGGCGCCGGGGAGCTGTTTTTT CASSRSGAGELFF
10 . TRBJ2-1 . TRBV20-1 TGCAGTACTAGAGAGAATGAGCAGTTCTTC CSTRENEQFF
15 . TRBJ1-5 . TRBV7-2 TGTGCCAGCAGCTTAGGCCAGGGATTCAATCAGCCCCAGCATTTT CASSLGQGFNQPQHF